This entry concerns a single TCR beta chain. Its antigen is unidentified. These data originate in a study of cytomegalovirus exposure and HLA in healthy donors. The study's findings and limits: The authors enumerated roughly 160 TCR beta chains as linked to cytomegalovirus. Reports showed the classifier diagnosing cytomegalovirus status with high specificity and sensitivity.

V shed 4 bases and J shed 3 bases, with 25 bases lying between them. Germline-derived CDR1 and CDR2 are SGHTS and YDEGEE. The CDR3 is made up of 18 amino acids. Using immunoSEQ multiplex PCR, the repertoire was profiled, and TCRdb retains in-frame clones only, with some absent. This table holds 200,000 to 250,000 clones, around 88% found once. The receptor was isolated from a young woman in good health and CMV-seronegative. The specimen was PBMCs. The rearrangement links TRBV5-8 to TRBJ1-1, with D tentatively TRBD1 (5 bases). The CDR3 nucleotides are TGTGCCAGCAGCGACCCCATGGCGAATGGGGCTTCGGACACTGAAGCTTTCTTT. It specifies CASSDPMANGASDTEAFF.